These 9 T cell receptor beta chains originate from one sample sequenced in a study of cytomegalovirus exposure and HLA in healthy donors. Primers included in the PCR were 60 Vbeta and 13 Jbeta primers. Using immunoSEQ multiplex PCR, the repertoire was profiled, and TCRdb retains in-frame clones only, with some absent. The profile shows a few hundred thousand clones, around 79% of them singletons. Input material: PBMCs. The receptors shown here come from a young man in good health and CMV-seronegative.

The chain carries TRBV5-6 and TRBJ1-5; possibly TRBD1 for D (5 bases). Germline loops: CDR1 SGHDT, CDR2 YYEEEE. The germline V and J ends were trimmed by 2 bases and 6 bases, with 9 bases remaining between them. The CDR3 has 13 residues. CDR3 sequence: CASSFQGSQPQHF. As DNA, the CDR3 is TGTGCCAGCAGCTTCCAGGGCAGTCAGCCCCAGCATTTT.

The chain joins TRBV28 to TRBJ2-1; D is perhaps TRBD1 (6 bases). The CDR3 spans 13 residues. Per the germline V gene, CDR1 is MDHEN and CDR2 is SYDVKM. The germline V and J ends were trimmed by 6 bases and 6 bases, with 12 bases remaining between them. In DNA form, the CDR3 reads TGTGCCAGCAGCACTACAGGGCGCAATGAGCAGTTCTTC. This encodes CASSTTGRNEQFF.

In nucleotides, the CDR3 is TGTGCCAGCAGCTCTTGGACAGGGGGCTTGGACGAGCAGTACTTC. The encoded protein is CASSSWTGGLDEQYF. The rearrangement links TRBV7-9 to TRBJ2-7, with 11 bases fitting TRBD1. CDR1 SEHNR and CDR2 FQNEAQ come from the germline V gene (reference sequence). V was pared by 4 bases and J by 5 bases, with 7 bases of the junction left unmatched. CDR3 length: 15 amino acids.

This rearrangement joins TRBV29-1 to TRBJ1-3, with no clear D. V gave up 2 bases and J gave up 0 bases, with 5 bases separating them. The CDR3 totals 13 residues. The V gene's germline CDR1 is SQVTM and CDR2 ANQGSEA. CDR3: CSVELFSGNTIYF. The CDR3 DNA reads TGCAGCGTTGAACTCTTCTCTGGAAACACCATATATTTT. The full variable domain, rest sourced from reference TRBV29-1 and TRBJ1-3, is SAVISQKPSRDICQRGTSLTIQCQVDSQVTMMFWYRQQPGQSLTLIATANQGSEATYESGFVIDKFPISRPNLTFSTLTVSNMSPEDSSIYLCSVELFSGNTIYFGEGSWLTVV.

The chain has TRBV6-1 and TRBJ2-5; 7 bases fit TRBD1. Looked up from germline, CDR1 is MNHNS and CDR2 is SASEGT. With 10 bases clipped from V and 0 bases from J, the junction kept 5 bases outside the gene matches. This CDR3 is built from 13 residues. Written as DNA, the CDR3 is TGTGCCACCTCAGGGACAGACCAAGAGACCCAGTACTTC. Translation: CATSGTDQETQYF.

The rearrangement joins TRBV4-1 to TRBJ2-3; TRBD2 might be the D (6 bases). Trimming removed 0 bases from V and 0 bases from J, with 16 bases in between. The germline CDR1 and CDR2 sequences are MGHRA and YSYEKL. The CDR3 covers 18 residues. The CDR3 nucleotides read TGCGCCAGCAGCCAAGATCTGGGGAGGAGCTGGAGCACAGATACGCAGTATTTT. Translated, it gives CASSQDLGRSWSTDTQYF.

The genes are TRBV9 and TRBJ2-7; possible D gene TRBD1, 6 bases. V dropped 0 bases and J dropped 5 bases, with 15 bases sitting between them. The CDR3 spans 15 residues. Germline CDR1 and CDR2: SGDLS and YYNGEE. CDR3 sequence reads: CASSVVTGMNHEQYF. In DNA, the CDR3 is TGTGCCAGCAGCGTAGTCACAGGGATGAACCACGAGCAGTACTTC.

The genes are TRBV4-1 and TRBJ1-1; D not resolved. The CDR3 is 14 amino acids. The V gene's germline CDR1 is MGHRA and CDR2 YSYEKL. Trimming cost V 4 bases and J 6 bases, with 15 bases left between them. The chain's CDR3 is CASSPGEAQSEAFF. The CDR3 DNA follows: TGCGCCAGCAGCCCCGGGGAGGCCCAATCTGAAGCTTTCTTT.

J is TRBJ1-5 and V is TRBV27; 7 positions agree with TRBD1. The CDR3 runs to 15 residues. CDR1 and CDR2 from the germline V gene are MNHEY and SMNVEV (reference sequence). The V segment lost 4 bases and the J segment 0 bases; nucleotides outside the gene matches: 3. Here the CDR3 reads CASSSGTVSNQPQHF. CDR3 DNA: TGTGCCAGCAGTTCCGGGACAGTTAGCAATCAGCCCCAGCATTTT.